Sequencing of this TCR beta chain was carried out in a study of post-analysis software for immune sequencing data. On the study more broadly: Relapsing-remitting, secondary progressive and progressive-relapsing forms made up the multiple sclerosis disease courses.

Regarding the study as a whole: Comparison of patients with controls showed five TRBV segments more frequent in patients, TRBV5-6, TRBV5-1 and TRBV20-1 among them. F measure clustering grouped samples strongly by preparation batch. Controls had significantly higher normalized Chao1 diversity than multiple sclerosis patients.

Unique molecular identifiers featured in each of the TCR beta cDNA libraries. Once roughly 1 to 11 million T cells were used, about half a million cDNA molecules resulted. TCRdb independently ran MiXCR on the PCR reads; one entry per CDR3 protein. The sample lists about 540,000 distinct CDR3 sequences; 34% were seen once. Only a few counts were recorded for this clonotype. The antigen is not known. There are 12 residues in the CDR3. Trimming cost V 2 bases and J 8 bases, with 8 bases left between them. In germline, CDR1 is MDHEN, CDR2 SYDVKM. This chain links TRBV28 with TRBJ2-3; perhaps TRBD2 as D (5 bases). The TCR sequence derives from a girl under 18 with multiple sclerosis. Sequencing was carried out using blood. In DNA form, the CDR3 reads TGTGCCAGCAGTTTACTCAGCGGTACGCAGTATTTT. It is translated as CASSLLSGTQYF.